This T cell receptor (beta chain) was recovered during a study of Graves' ophthalmopathy and Graves' hyperthyroidism. Germline trimming cut 4 bases from V and 0 bases from J; bases unmatched to any gene: 4. The CDR3 extends over 15 amino acids. Germline CDR1 and CDR2: SGHRS and YFSETQ. RNA transcripts were the template, and TCR beta CDR3 regions were amplified from them. HTBI-primed RT-PCR formed the first round, and a multiplex PCR formed the second. TCRdb re-derived calls from the multiplex PCR reads in MiXCR, one entry per CDR3 protein. This sample has about 14,000 distinct CDR3 sequences; about 50% occur once, and the top ten carry about 47%.

V gene TRBV5-1 combines with J gene TRBJ2-7; 10 nucleotides agree with TRBD1. Input material: peripheral blood. This TCR derives from a woman aged 25 to 45 with Graves' ophthalmopathy. CDR3 nucleotide sequence: TGCGCCAGCAGCGAAGGGACAGGGGACTCCTACGAGCAGTACTTC. As protein: CASSEGTGDSYEQYF.